This TCR beta chain was found in a study of cytomegalovirus exposure and HLA in healthy donors. This clone came up a few times. V shed 6 bases and J 1 base; nucleotides not matched to a gene: 6. CDR1 and CDR2 from the germline V gene are SEHNR and FQNEAQ (reference sequence). The CDR3 has 15 amino acids. Primers for the PCR totalled 60 Vbeta and 13 Jbeta. Method: immunoSEQ multiplex PCR; TCRdb's copy keeps in-frame clones and lacks some. The sample has about 120,000 clones; about 10% are singletons. The V call is TRBV7-9, the J call TRBJ2-3; 8 bases align to TRBD1. Sequenced: PBMCs. This receptor was obtained from a young man in good health and CMV-seronegative. The CDR3 DNA reads TGTGCCAGCAGGCAGGACAGGGCCCGCACAGATACGCAGTATTTT. Its protein is CASRQDRARTDTQYF.